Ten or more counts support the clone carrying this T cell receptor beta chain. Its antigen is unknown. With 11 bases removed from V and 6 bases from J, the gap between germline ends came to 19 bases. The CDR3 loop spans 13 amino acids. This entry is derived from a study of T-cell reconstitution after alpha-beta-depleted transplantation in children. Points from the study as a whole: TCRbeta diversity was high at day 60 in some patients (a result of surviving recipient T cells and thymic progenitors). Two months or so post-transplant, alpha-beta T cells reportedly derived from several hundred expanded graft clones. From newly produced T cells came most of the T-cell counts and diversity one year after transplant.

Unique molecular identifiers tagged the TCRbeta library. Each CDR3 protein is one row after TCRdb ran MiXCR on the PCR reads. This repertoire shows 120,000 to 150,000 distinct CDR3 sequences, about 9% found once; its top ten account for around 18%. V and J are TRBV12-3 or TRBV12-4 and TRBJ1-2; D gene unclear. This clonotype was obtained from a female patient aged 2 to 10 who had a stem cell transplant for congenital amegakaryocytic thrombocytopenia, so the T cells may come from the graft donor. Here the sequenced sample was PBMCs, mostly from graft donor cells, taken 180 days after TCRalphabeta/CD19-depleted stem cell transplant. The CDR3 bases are TGTGCCGTACAAAGGAACACGGAGAATGGCTACACCTTC. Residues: CAVQRNTENGYTF.